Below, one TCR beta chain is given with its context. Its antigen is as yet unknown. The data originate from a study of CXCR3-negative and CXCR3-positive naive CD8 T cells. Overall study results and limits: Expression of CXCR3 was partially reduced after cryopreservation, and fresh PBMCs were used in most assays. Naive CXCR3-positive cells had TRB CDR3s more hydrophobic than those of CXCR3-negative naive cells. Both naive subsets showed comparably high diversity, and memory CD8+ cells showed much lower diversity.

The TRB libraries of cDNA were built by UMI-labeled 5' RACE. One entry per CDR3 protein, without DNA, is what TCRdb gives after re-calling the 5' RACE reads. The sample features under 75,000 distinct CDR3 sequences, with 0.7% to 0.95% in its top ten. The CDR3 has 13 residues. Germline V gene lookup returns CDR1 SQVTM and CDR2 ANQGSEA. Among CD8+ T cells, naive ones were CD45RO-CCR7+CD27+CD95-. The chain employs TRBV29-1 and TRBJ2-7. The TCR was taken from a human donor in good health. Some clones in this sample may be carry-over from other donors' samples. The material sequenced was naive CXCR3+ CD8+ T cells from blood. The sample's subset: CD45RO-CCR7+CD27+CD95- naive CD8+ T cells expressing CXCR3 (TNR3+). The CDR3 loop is CSVAHGVSYEQYF.